Sequencing of this T cell receptor beta chain was carried out in a study of blood T cell repertoires in COVID-19. Study as a whole: COVID-19 samples, acute and convalescent, were from the United States, Italy and Spain.

Sequencing used immunoSEQ multiplex PCR; TCRdb keeps in-frame clones, though not all of them. Of roughly 250,000 clones listed, about nine tenths are singletons. Germline V gene data show CDR1 as SGHNT and CDR2 as YYREEE (reference sequence). This CDR3 is 17 amino acids long. Trimming shortened V by 7 bases and J by 1 base, and 21 bases separated the two germline ends. This clone was recorded only once. This receptor was identified in a woman between 25 and 40 years old with COVID-19, enrolled during active disease. This chain connects TRBV5-4 to TRBJ2-1, with TRBD2 as a possible D gene (6 bases). What was sequenced was peripheral blood. CDR3 nucleotide sequence: TGTGCCAGCGCGGACCTAAGTATGGGGGGTTCCTACAATGAGCAGTTCTTC. Amino acids: CASADLSMGGSYNEQFF.